This is a list of T cell receptor beta chains from one sample in a study of OX40 agonist ivuxolimab in advanced cancers. Profiling relied on immunoSEQ multiplex PCR, and the TCRdb table lists in-frame clones only, not all of them. Seen here are about 62,000 clones, about 85% observed once, and the top ten hold about 3.7%. The specimen comprised CD4+ or CD8+ T cells sorted from blood, sampled in a trial of the OX40 agonist ivuxolimab. These receptors were collected from an adult with an advanced solid tumor such as melanoma, head and neck, liver or kidney cancer. The CDR3 runs from the conserved cysteine through the conserved F or W. D genes are given only for firm matches. Not all rows give a size; the values are once, few, many and, for expanded clones, a class.

size: -; J: TRBJ2-7; V: TRBV6-1; D: TRBD1; CDR3: CASSEGTGGYEQYF; DNA: TGTGCCAGCAGTGAAGGGACAGGGGGCTACGAGCAGTACTTC
size: -; J: TRBJ1-4; V: TRBV4-1; D: -; CDR3: CASSQDHALGANEKLFF; DNA: TGCGCCAGCAGCCAAGATCATGCGCTAGGGGCTAATGAAAAACTGTTTTTT
size: -; J: TRBJ2-5; V: TRBV4-1; D: -; CDR3: CASSQDWGREAETQYF; DNA: TGCGCCAGCAGCCAAGATTGGGGCAGGGAGGCAGAGACCCAGTACTTC
size: -; J: TRBJ2-1; V: TRBV5-1; D: TRBD2; CDR3: CASSRIAGGEVVNEQFF; DNA: TGCGCCAGCAGCCGAATAGCGGGAGGGGAGGTAGTGAATGAGCAGTTCTTC
size: -; J: TRBJ2-1; V: TRBV4-1; D: TRBD1; CDR3: CASSSREGARVEQFF; DNA: TGCGCCAGCAGCTCTCGAGAGGGGGCGCGGGTTGAGCAGTTCTTC
size: -; J: TRBJ1-3; V: TRBV7-9; D: -; CDR3: CASSPPRRDSGNTIYF; DNA: TGTGCCAGCAGCCCCCCCCGCCGAGACTCTGGAAACACCATATATTTT
size: -; J: TRBJ2-5; V: TRBV6-5; D: -; CDR3: CASGYGQETQYF; DNA: TGTGCCAGCGGTTACGGACAAGAGACCCAGTACTTC
size: -; J: TRBJ2-1; V: TRBV14; D: -; CDR3: CASSPQGYNEQFF; DNA: TGTGCCAGCAGCCCCCAGGGCTACAATGAGCAGTTCTTC
size: -; J: TRBJ2-7; V: TRBV6-6; D: TRBD1; CDR3: CATGRRTGTYEQYF; DNA: TGTGCCACAGGGAGGAGGACAGGGACCTACGAGCAGTACTTC
size: -; J: TRBJ2-1; V: TRBV18; D: -; CDR3: CASSPGPGVSYNEQFF; DNA: TGTGCCAGCTCACCGGGACCGGGGGTATCCTACAATGAGCAGTTCTTC
size: -; J: TRBJ2-3; V: TRBV19; D: TRBD2; CDR3: CASSVLAGGSDTQYF; DNA: TGTGCCAGTAGTGTGCTCGCGGGAGGGTCAGATACGCAGTATTTT
size: -; J: TRBJ2-5; V: TRBV10-3; D: TRBD1; CDR3: CAISAGQQETQYF; DNA: TGTGCCATCAGTGCGGGACAGCAAGAGACCCAGTACTTC
size: few; J: TRBJ2-6; V: TRBV5-4; D: -; CDR3: CASSSGANVLTF; DNA: TGTGCCAGCAGCTCTGGGGCCAACGTCCTGACTTTC
size: -; J: TRBJ1-2; V: TRBV4-1; D: -; CDR3: CASSPDSATGYGYTF; DNA: TGCGCCAGCAGCCCCGACAGCGCCACGGGCTATGGCTACACCTTC
size: -; J: TRBJ1-1; V: TRBV7-9; D: -; CDR3: CASSLDGGEGTEAFF; DNA: TGTGCCAGCAGCTTAGATGGAGGGGAAGGCACTGAAGCTTTCTTT
size: -; J: TRBJ2-5; V: TRBV13; D: TRBD2; CDR3: CASSAREGLGETQYF; DNA: TGTGCCAGCAGCGCCCGGGAGGGCCTGGGTGAGACCCAGTACTTC
size: once; J: TRBJ1-5; V: TRBV7-9; D: -; CDR3: CASSHTGLDNQPQHF; DNA: TGTGCCAGCAGTCATACGGGGTTGGACAATCAGCCCCAGCATTTT
size: -; J: TRBJ1-1; V: TRBV19; D: TRBD1; CDR3: CASNVDRDTEAFF; DNA: TGTGCCAGTAACGTAGACAGGGACACTGAAGCTTTCTTT
size: few; J: TRBJ1-6; V: TRBV28; D: -; CDR3: CASRQEPEGGSPLHF; DNA: TGTGCCAGCAGACAAGAACCAGAGGGCGGCTCACCCCTCCACTTT
size: -; J: TRBJ1-4; V: TRBV6-5; D: TRBD1; CDR3: CASSTKTGEGEKLFF; DNA: TGTGCCAGCAGTACCAAGACAGGGGAGGGTGAAAAACTGTTTTTT
size: -; J: TRBJ2-5; V: TRBV20-1; D: -; CDR3: CSASFQETQYF; DNA: TGCAGTGCTAGTTTCCAAGAGACCCAGTACTTC
size: -; J: TRBJ2-3; V: TRBV27; D: TRBD2; CDR3: CASSLGTSGSDTQYF; DNA: TGTGCCAGCAGTTTAGGGACTAGCGGGTCAGATACGCAGTATTTT
size: -; J: TRBJ2-1; V: TRBV7-3; D: TRBD2; CDR3: CASRTSGSEYNEQFF; DNA: TGTGCCAGCAGGACTAGCGGGAGTGAATACAATGAGCAGTTCTTC
size: once; J: TRBJ2-1; V: TRBV7-2; D: TRBD1; CDR3: CASTLAGQGYNEQFF; DNA: TGTGCCAGCACCCTTGCGGGACAGGGCTACAATGAGCAGTTCTTC
size: -; J: TRBJ2-7; V: TRBV30; D: -; CDR3: CAWSVLGEQYF; DNA: TGTGCCTGGAGTGTCCTCGGCGAGCAGTACTTC
size: -; J: TRBJ2-7; V: TRBV19; D: -; CDR3: CASSRGVLAGTSYEQYF; DNA: TGTGCCAGTAGTAGGGGGGTGCTGGCGGGGACCTCCTACGAGCAGTACTTC
size: -; J: TRBJ2-5; V: TRBV19; D: -; CDR3: CASSPWVSRNQETQYF; DNA: TGTGCCAGTAGTCCCTGGGTTAGCCGAAACCAAGAGACCCAGTACTTC
size: -; J: TRBJ2-7; V: TRBV15; D: -; CDR3: CATSRERGGYEQYF; DNA: TGTGCCACCAGCAGAGAGAGGGGCGGGTACGAGCAGTACTTC
size: few; J: TRBJ2-1; V: TRBV9; D: -; CDR3: CASSGQGTGSDEQFF; DNA: TGTGCCAGCAGCGGCCAAGGGACTGGGTCCGATGAGCAGTTCTTC
size: -; J: TRBJ2-3; V: TRBV6-1; D: TRBD2; CDR3: CASYKTSGMEDTQYF; DNA: TGTGCCAGCTATAAGACTAGCGGGATGGAGGATACGCAGTATTTT
size: -; J: TRBJ2-1; V: TRBV5-1; D: -; CDR3: CASSASGTAYNEQFF; DNA: TGCGCCAGCAGCGCCTCCGGGACGGCTTACAATGAGCAGTTCTTC
size: -; J: TRBJ1-4; V: TRBV30; D: TRBD1; CDR3: CAWRRPRTGAYNEKLFF; DNA: TGTGCCTGGAGAAGACCACGGACAGGAGCTTATAATGAAAAACTGTTTTTT
size: -; J: TRBJ1-4; V: TRBV15; D: -; CDR3: CATSRDAGEKLFF; DNA: TGTGCCACCAGCAGAGATGCGGGAGAAAAACTGTTTTTT
size: once; J: TRBJ2-2; V: TRBV5-1; D: TRBD2; CDR3: CASSLKLAGKGTGELFF; DNA: TGCGCCAGCAGCTTGAAACTAGCGGGCAAGGGCACCGGGGAGCTGTTTTTT
size: -; J: TRBJ2-1; V: TRBV7-9; D: TRBD2; CDR3: CAGRHREGQKNEQFF; DNA: TGTGCCGGCAGGCATCGGGAGGGCCAGAAGAATGAGCAGTTCTTC
size: medium-sized; J: TRBJ2-4; V: TRBV11-2; D: -; CDR3: CASSLQTEYKNIQYF; DNA: TGTGCCAGCAGCTTACAGACAGAGTACAAAAACATTCAGTACTTC
size: few; J: TRBJ2-7; V: TRBV4-1; D: -; CDR3: CASSQDAWLVGEQYF; DNA: TGCGCCAGCAGCCAAGATGCATGGCTAGTGGGCGAGCAGTACTTC
size: once; J: TRBJ2-5; V: TRBV10-1; D: TRBD1; CDR3: CASSPGTGGRETQYF; DNA: TGCGCCAGCAGCCCGGGGACAGGGGGCAGGGAGACCCAGTACTTC
size: once; J: TRBJ1-6; V: TRBV28; D: TRBD1; CDR3: CASIQTGVDSPLHF; DNA: TGTGCCAGCATCCAAACAGGGGTTGATTCACCCCTCCACTTT
size: -; J: TRBJ1-1; V: TRBV4-1; D: TRBD1; CDR3: CASRTGGWGTEAFF; DNA: TGCGCCAGCAGGACAGGGGGCTGGGGCACTGAAGCTTTCTTT
size: -; J: TRBJ2-1; V: TRBV11-3; D: TRBD2; CDR3: CASSARKLAGYNEQFF; DNA: TGTGCCAGCAGCGCCAGAAAACTAGCGGGATACAATGAGCAGTTCTTC
size: -; J: TRBJ2-5; V: TRBV5-4; D: -; CDR3: CASSPRAGEETQYF; DNA: TGTGCCAGCAGCCCGAGGGCTGGGGAAGAGACCCAGTACTTC
size: once; J: TRBJ1-1; V: TRBV7-8; D: -; CDR3: CASTRGTGNTEAFF; DNA: TGTGCCAGCACCCGCGGGACGGGGAACACTGAAGCTTTCTTT
size: -; J: TRBJ2-3; V: TRBV7-6; D: -; CDR3: CASSPSPGVTDTQYF; DNA: TGTGCCAGCAGCCCATCTCCTGGCGTCACAGATACGCAGTATTTT
size: -; J: TRBJ2-3; V: TRBV6-1; D: -; CDR3: CASSPSLADTQYF; DNA: TGTGCCAGCAGTCCCAGCCTAGCAGATACGCAGTATTTT
size: -; J: TRBJ2-5; V: TRBV4-3; D: -; CDR3: CASSQDLRGIQETQYF; DNA: TGCGCCAGCAGCCAAGATTTACGCGGGATACAAGAGACCCAGTACTTC
size: -; J: TRBJ1-2; V: TRBV6-5; D: -; CDR3: CASSRTSDRRYGYTF; DNA: TGTGCCAGCAGTCGAACCTCGGACAGACGGTATGGCTACACCTTC
size: -; J: TRBJ2-3; V: TRBV2; D: TRBD2; CDR3: CASSVVAGGDTQYF; DNA: TGTGCCAGCAGTGTGGTAGCGGGAGGAGATACGCAGTATTTT